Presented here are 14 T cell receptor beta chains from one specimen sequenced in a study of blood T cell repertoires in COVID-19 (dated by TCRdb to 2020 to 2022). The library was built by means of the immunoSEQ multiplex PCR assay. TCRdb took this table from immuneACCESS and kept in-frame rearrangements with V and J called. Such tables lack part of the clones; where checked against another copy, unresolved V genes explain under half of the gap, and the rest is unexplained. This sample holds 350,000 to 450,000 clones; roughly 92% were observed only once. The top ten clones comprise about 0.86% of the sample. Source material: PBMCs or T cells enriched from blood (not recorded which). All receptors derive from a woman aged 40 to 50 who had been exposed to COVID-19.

The CDR3 DNA sequence: TGTGCCAGCAGTTCCGGGACAGGTCAGAGCAATCAGCCCCAGCATTTT. Translated: CASSSGTGQSNQPQHF. The rearrangement links TRBV27 to TRBJ1-5; 8 nucleotides line up with TRBD1. CDR3 length: 16 amino acids. V trimming: 4 bases; J trimming: 1 base; junction bases outside the gene matches: 6. Germline CDR1 and CDR2: MNHEY and SMNVEV (reference sequence).

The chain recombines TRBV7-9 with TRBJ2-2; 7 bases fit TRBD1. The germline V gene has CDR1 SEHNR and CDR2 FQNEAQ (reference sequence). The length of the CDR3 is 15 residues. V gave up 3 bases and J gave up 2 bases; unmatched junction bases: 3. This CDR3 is CASSLRQGNTGELFF. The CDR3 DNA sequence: TGTGCCAGCAGCTTGCGACAGGGAAACACCGGGGAGCTGTTTTTT.

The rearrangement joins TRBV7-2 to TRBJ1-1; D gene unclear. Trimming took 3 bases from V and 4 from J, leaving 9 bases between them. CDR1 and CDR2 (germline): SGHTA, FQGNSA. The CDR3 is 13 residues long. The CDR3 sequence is CASSFSVPTEAFF. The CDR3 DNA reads TGTGCCAGCAGCTTCTCAGTGCCCACTGAAGCTTTCTTT.

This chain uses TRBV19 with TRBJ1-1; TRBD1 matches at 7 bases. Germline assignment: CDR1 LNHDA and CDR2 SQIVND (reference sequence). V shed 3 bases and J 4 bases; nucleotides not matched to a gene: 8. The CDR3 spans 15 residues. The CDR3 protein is CASSMDHRGGTEAFF. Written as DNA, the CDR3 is TGTGCCAGTAGTATGGACCACAGGGGCGGCACTGAAGCTTTCTTT.

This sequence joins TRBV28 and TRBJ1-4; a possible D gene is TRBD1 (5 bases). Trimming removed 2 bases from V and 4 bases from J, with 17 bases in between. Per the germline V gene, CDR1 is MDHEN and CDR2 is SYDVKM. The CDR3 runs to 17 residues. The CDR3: CASSLTQGAFGNEKLFF. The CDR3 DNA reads TGTGCCAGCAGTTTAACACAAGGGGCTTTCGGTAATGAAAAACTGTTTTTT.

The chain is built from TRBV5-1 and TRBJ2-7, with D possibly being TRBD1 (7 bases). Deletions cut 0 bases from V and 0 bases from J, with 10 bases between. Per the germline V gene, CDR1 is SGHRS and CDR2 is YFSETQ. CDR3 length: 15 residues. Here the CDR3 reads CASSLGRDSSYEQYF. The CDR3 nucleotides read TGCGCCAGCAGCTTGGGGCGGGACAGCTCCTACGAGCAGTACTTC.

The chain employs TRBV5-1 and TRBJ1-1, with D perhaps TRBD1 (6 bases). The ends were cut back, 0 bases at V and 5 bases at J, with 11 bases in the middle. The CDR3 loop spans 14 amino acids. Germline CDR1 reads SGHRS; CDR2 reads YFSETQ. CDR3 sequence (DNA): TGCGCCAGCAGCTTGGTGGGGGCCGGTACTGAAGCTTTCTTT. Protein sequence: CASSLVGAGTEAFF. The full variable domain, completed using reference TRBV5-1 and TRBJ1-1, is KAGVTQTPRYLIKTRGQQVTLSCSPISGHRSVSWYQQTPGQGLQFLFEYFSETQRNKGNFPGRFSGRQFSNSRSEMNVSTLELGDSALYLCASSLVGAGTEAFFGQGTRLTVV.

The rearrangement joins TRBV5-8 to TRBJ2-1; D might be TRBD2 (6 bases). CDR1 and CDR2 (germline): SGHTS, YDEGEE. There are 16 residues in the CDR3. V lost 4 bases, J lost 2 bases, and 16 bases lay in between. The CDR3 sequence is CASSGFSRGTYNEQFF. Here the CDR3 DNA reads TGTGCCAGCAGCGGTTTTTCGCGGGGCACCTACAATGAGCAGTTCTTC.

CDR3 sequence (DNA): TGTGCCAGCAGCTTAGGAGGCCGGAGGAAAGAGACCCAGTACTTC. Amino acids: CASSLGGRRKETQYF. V gene TRBV7-2 combines with J gene TRBJ2-5; maybe TRBD2 (5 bases). Trimming stripped 1 base from V and 3 bases from J, with 12 bases between. Germline V gene data show CDR1 as SGHTA and CDR2 as FQGNSA. The CDR3 loop spans 15 amino acids.

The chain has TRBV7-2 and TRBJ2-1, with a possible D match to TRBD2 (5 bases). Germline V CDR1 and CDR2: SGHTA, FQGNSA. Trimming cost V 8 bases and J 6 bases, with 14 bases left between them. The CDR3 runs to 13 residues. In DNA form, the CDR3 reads TGTGCCAGCTGGGCTAGCCGGGCCAATGAGCAGTTCTTC. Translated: CASWASRANEQFF. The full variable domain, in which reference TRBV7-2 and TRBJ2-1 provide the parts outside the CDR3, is GAGVSQSPSNKVTEKGKDVELRCDPISGHTALYWYRQSLGQGLEFLIYFQGNSAPDKSGLPSDRFSAERTGGSVSTLTIQRTQQEDSAVYLCASWASRANEQFFGPGTRLTVL.

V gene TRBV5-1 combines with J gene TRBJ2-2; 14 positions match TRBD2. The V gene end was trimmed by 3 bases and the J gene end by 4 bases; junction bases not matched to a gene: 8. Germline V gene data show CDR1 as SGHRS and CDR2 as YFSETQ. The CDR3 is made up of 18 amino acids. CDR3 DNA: TGCGCCAGCAGCTCCGGACTAGCGGGAGGCCCTTTCACCGGGGAGCTGTTTTTT. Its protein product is CASSSGLAGGPFTGELFF. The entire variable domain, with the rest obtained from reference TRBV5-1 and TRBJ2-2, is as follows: KAGVTQTPRYLIKTRGQQVTLSCSPISGHRSVSWYQQTPGQGLQFLFEYFSETQRNKGNFPGRFSGRQFSNSRSEMNVSTLELGDSALYLCASSSGLAGGPFTGELFFGEGSRLTVL.

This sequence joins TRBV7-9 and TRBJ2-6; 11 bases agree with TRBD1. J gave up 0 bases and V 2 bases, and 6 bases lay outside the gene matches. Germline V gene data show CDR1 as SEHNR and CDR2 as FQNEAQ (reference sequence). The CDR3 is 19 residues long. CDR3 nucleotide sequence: TGTGCCAGCAGCTTAAGGACAGGGGGCTCCATCTCTGGGGCCAACGTCCTGACTTTC. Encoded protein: CASSLRTGGSISGANVLTF.

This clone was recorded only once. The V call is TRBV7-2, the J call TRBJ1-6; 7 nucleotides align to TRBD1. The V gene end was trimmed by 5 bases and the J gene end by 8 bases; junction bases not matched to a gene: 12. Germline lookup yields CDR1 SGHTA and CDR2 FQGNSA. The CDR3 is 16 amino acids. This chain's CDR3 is CASSNQRRTGDSPLHF. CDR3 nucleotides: TGTGCCAGCAGCAACCAGCGAAGGACAGGAGATTCACCCCTCCACTTT.

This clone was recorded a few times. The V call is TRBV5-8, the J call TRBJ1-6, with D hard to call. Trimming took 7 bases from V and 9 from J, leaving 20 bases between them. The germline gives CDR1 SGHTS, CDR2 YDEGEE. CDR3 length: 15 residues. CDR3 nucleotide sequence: TGTGCCAGCGATCCGGATATGGGCATTGCTTCACCCCTCCACTTT. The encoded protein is CASDPDMGIASPLHF.